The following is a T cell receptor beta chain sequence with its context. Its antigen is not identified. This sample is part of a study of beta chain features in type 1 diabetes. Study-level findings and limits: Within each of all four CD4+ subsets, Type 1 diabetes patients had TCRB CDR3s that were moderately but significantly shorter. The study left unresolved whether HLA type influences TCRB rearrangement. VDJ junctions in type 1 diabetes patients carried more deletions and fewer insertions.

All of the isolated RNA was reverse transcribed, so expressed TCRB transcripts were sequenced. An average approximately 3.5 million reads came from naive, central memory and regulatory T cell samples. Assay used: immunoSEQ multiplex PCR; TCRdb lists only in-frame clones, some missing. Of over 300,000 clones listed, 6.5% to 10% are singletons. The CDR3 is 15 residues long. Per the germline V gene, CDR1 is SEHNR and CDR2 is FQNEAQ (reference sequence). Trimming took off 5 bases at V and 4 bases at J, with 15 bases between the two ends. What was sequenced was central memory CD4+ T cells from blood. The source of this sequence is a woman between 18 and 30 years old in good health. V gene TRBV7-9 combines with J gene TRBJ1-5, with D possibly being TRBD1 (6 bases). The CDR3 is CASSHQGRRNQPQHF. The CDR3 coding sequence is TGTGCCAGCAGCCACCAGGGGAGGAGGAATCAGCCCCAGCATTTT.